The 8 T cell receptor beta chains below all came from one sample that was sequenced in a study of graft-versus-host responses after intestinal transplantation. Assay used: immunoSEQ multiplex PCR; TCRdb lists only in-frame clones, some missing. The table records about 59,000 clones, approximately 94% of them present only once. Their recognized antigens are unknown. The starting material was unstimulated CD4+ T cells sorted from spleen or lymph node cells, obtained before transplant. Receptors originate from a human donor who was the organ donor for an intestinal transplant.

J is TRBJ2-7 and V is TRBV5-6; perhaps TRBD2 as D (6 bases). This CDR3 spans 13 amino acids. Trimming removed 4 bases at V and 2 bases at J, with 10 bases between. The V gene's germline CDR1 is SGHDT and CDR2 YYEEEE. CDR3 sequence: CASSRDFTYEQYF. The CDR3 DNA sequence: TGTGCCAGCAGCCGGGACTTTACCTACGAGCAGTACTTC.

This chain links TRBV10-3 with TRBJ2-5; weak D call: TRBD2 (6 bases). The V and J ends lost 0 bases and 5 bases respectively, with 19 bases between them. The CDR3 is made up of 17 amino acids. The germline V gene has CDR1 ENHRY and CDR2 SYGVKD. Here the CDR3 reads CAISESTRRGLGETQYF. The CDR3 DNA reads as TGTGCCATCAGTGAGTCGACCCGGAGGGGTTTGGGGGAGACCCAGTACTTC.

The chain uses TRBV29-1 and TRBJ2-5, with 7 bases matching TRBD1. The CDR3 has 13 amino acids. V trimming: 5 bases; J trimming: 5 bases; junction bases outside the gene matches: 8. The germline gives CDR1 SQVTM, CDR2 ANQGSEA. CDR3 nucleotides: TGCAGCGTTTCAGGAGTGACAGGGGAGACCCAGTACTTC. Translating gives CSVSGVTGETQYF. The variable domain in full, completed from reference TRBV29-1 and TRBJ2-5, reads SAVISQKPSRDICQRGTSLTIQCQVDSQVTMMFWYRQQPGQSLTLIATANQGSEATYESGFVIDKFPISRPNLTFSTLTVSNMSPEDSSIYLCSVSGVTGETQYFGPGTRLLVL.

This rearrangement joins TRBV5-1 to TRBJ2-7; 9 nucleotides agree with TRBD2. CDR1 and CDR2 (germline): SGHRS, YFSETQ. The CDR3 length is 15 residues. V dropped 0 bases and J dropped 0; count of bases not matched to a gene: 1. The chain's CDR3 is CASSLGRGGSYEQYF. DNA for the CDR3: TGCGCCAGCAGCTTGGGGCGGGGGGGCTCCTACGAGCAGTACTTC.

This clone appeared once. The chain links TRBV25-1 to TRBJ1-1, with D maybe TRBD1 (6 bases). CDR3 length: 13 residues. Germline assignment: CDR1 MGHDK and CDR2 SYGVNS. Trimming took off 3 bases at V and 8 bases at J, with 13 bases between the two ends. CDR3 nucleotide sequence: TGTGCCAGCAGTGAGCGAGTCCAGGGGGAAGCTTTCTTT. Translation gives CASSERVQGEAFF.

The chain carries TRBV2 and TRBJ1-5; 8 nucleotides match TRBD1. CDR1 is SNHLY, CDR2 FYNNEI, per germline. The CDR3 sequence is 15 residues long. Losses at the gene ends were 6 bases for V and 5 bases for J; bases not matched to a gene: 9. In nucleotides, the CDR3 is TGTGCCAGCAGCCCTGACAGGGGCTCCGATCAGCCCCAGCATTTT. Translation gives CASSPDRGSDQPQHF.

This sequence joins TRBV6-5 and TRBJ1-2, with D possibly being TRBD1 (5 bases). V shed 6 bases and J shed 11 bases, with 22 bases lying between them. The length of the CDR3 is 14 residues. Germline CDR1 is MNHEY and CDR2 is SVGAGI. CDR3 nucleotide sequence: TGTGCCAGCAGCTCCAGGGAGCCCCCTATGCGGTACACCTTC. Translating it yields CASSSREPPMRYTF.

The chain joins TRBV4-3 to TRBJ2-3, with D possibly matching TRBD2 (6 bases). The CDR3 has 14 amino acids. V was trimmed by 0 bases and J by 7 bases, leaving 11 bases between them. Germline assignment: CDR1 LGHNA and CDR2 YSLEER. The CDR3 reads CASSQEGTSYTQYF. The CDR3 DNA is TGCGCCAGCAGCCAAGAAGGGACTTCCTATACGCAGTATTTT.